This T cell receptor beta chain was profiled in a study of T cell repertoires in cytomegalovirus infection. There are many counts of this clonotype. The target antigen is unknown. MiXCR, run by TCRdb on the reads, gives a single entry per CDR3 protein. This table holds over 100,000 distinct CDR3 sequences, around 10% found once. CDR3 length: 13 residues. V dropped 3 bases and J dropped 6 bases, with 10 bases sitting between them. CDR1 SGHTA and CDR2 FQGNSA come from the germline V gene. The sequence derives from a human donor in good health (CMV status not recorded). Some clones in this sample may be carry-over from other donors' samples. Input material: PBMCs, sequenced either directly or after in vitro stimulation (not recorded which). The rearrangement uses TRBV7-2 and TRBJ2-3; unclear D gene. The CDR3 nucleotides are TGTGCCAGCAGCTTCCGTAACGGGGATACGCAGTATTTT. Protein product: CASSFRNGDTQYF.